The TCR beta chain described here comes from a study of shared clonotypes between healthy human individuals. Study as a whole: CD8 memory received one plate per donor, CD8 naive two, CD4 memory three and CD4 naive three. Study results and limitations: Researchers found naive subsets generally carried larger estimated richness than memory subsets.

This CDR3 comprises 15 residues. V lost 7 bases and J lost 4, with 19 bases in between. Germline V gene data show CDR1 as LNHDA and CDR2 as SQIVND (reference sequence). Generated by immunoSEQ multiplex PCR, the TCRdb table keeps only in-frame clones and is missing some. The table lists approximately 980,000 clones, more than 75% of them singletons, with around 1.4% in the top ten. About this clone: Its antigen remains unidentified.

The chain links TRBV19 to TRBJ2-5, with a weak D call TRBD2 (6 bases). This clonotype was sampled from a young man in good health. The sample was memory CD4+ T cells sorted from blood. The subset denotes: CD45RA-negative fraction. DNA for the CDR3: TGTGCCAGTAAAAGGAGTAGGGTGGGAGGAGAGACCCAGTACTTC. Protein product: CASKRSRVGGETQYF.